These 25 T cell receptor beta chains were sequenced from one sample in a study of early T cells in non-severe SARS-CoV-2 infection. MiXCR, run by TCRdb on the 5' RACE reads, gives a single entry per CDR3 protein. The table shows about 54,000 distinct CDR3 sequences, with 7.7% occurring only once. The sequencing used whole blood, collected at baseline. The receptors here all came from an adult who was a healthcare worker with PCR-confirmed SARS-CoV-2 infection or an uninfected control (not recorded which).

This clonotype was counted between two and nine times. The chain carries TRBV28 and TRBJ2-7; TRBD2 matches at 9 bases. After removal of 8 bases from V and 5 bases from J, the junction contained 7 bases not matched to a gene. Germline loops: CDR1 MDHEN, CDR2 SYDVKM. The CDR3 sequence is 13 residues long. CDR3 loop: CASGSGSVHEQYF. The CDR3 bases are TGTGCCAGCGGTAGCGGGAGTGTCCACGAGCAGTACTTC. Full variable domain (outside the CDR3, taken from reference TRBV28 and TRBJ2-7): DVKVTQSSRYLVKRTGEKVFLECVQDMDHENMFWYRQDPGLGLRLIYFSYDVKMKEKGDIPEGYSVSREKKERFSLILESASTNQTSMYLCASGSGSVHEQYFGPGTRLTVT.

This clonotype was found many times. This chain connects TRBV21-1 to TRBJ2-4; the D call TRBD1 from the table was never checked on the DNA. TRBV21-1 is a pseudogene locus. The CDR3 has 15 residues. CDR3 coding DNA: TGTGCCAGCAGCATACCGGGACAGGAAAAAAACATTCAGTACTTC. It encodes CASSIPGQEKNIQYF.

This clonotype was counted a few times. The chain links TRBV2 to TRBJ2-3, with 10 bases matching TRBD2. Germline values: CDR1 SNHLY, CDR2 FYNNEI. V dropped 7 bases and J dropped 0; count of bases not matched to a gene: 10. This CDR3 has 17 amino acids. CDR3 bases: TGTGCCAGCAATCGGCTGACTAGCGGGCCTAGCACAGATACGCAGTATTTT. Translating it yields CASNRLTSGPSTDTQYF. The full variable domain, its missing parts supplied by reference TRBV2 and TRBJ2-3, is EPEVTQTPSHQVTQMGQEVILRCVPISNHLYFYWYRQILGQKVEFLVSFYNNEISEKSEIFDDQFSVERPDGSNFTLKIRSTKLEDSAMYFCASNRLTSGPSTDTQYFGPGTRLTVL.

In its sample, this clonotype was seen many times. The chain joins TRBV20-1 to TRBJ1-1; D uncertain. Trimming cost V 3 bases and J 3 bases, with 11 bases left between them. CDR1 and CDR2 from the germline V gene are DFQATT and SNEGSKA (reference sequence). The CDR3 extends over 13 amino acids. In DNA form, the CDR3 reads TGCAGTGCTAGTGATCCCCCCTACACTGAAGCTTTCTTT. It yields the protein CSASDPPYTEAFF.

This clonotype was seen more than once but under ten times. The chain has TRBV2 and TRBJ2-1; 14 bases match TRBD2. Germline CDR1 and CDR2: SNHLY and FYNNEI. With 5 bases clipped from V and 8 bases from J, the junction kept 5 bases outside the gene matches. The CDR3 totals 15 residues. DNA of the CDR3: TGTGCCAGCAGTACCGGGACTAGCGGGAGTTATGAGCAGTTCTTC. Protein sequence: CASSTGTSGSYEQFF.

This clonotype was recorded at least ten times. The gene calls are TRBV14 and TRBJ2-7; D not resolved. Germline CDR1 SGHDN, CDR2 FVKESK. Trimming pared 1 base from V and 2 bases from J, leaving 12 bases between. The CDR3 spans 15 residues. This CDR3 reads CASSQGPGSPYEQYF. The CDR3 DNA sequence: TGTGCCAGCAGCCAAGGCCCGGGCTCGCCCTACGAGCAGTACTTC.

This clonotype was recorded a few times. This chain uses TRBV11-2 with TRBJ2-7; 9 bases are shared with TRBD2. J lost 5 bases, V lost 5 bases, and 10 bases had no gene match. The CDR3 contains 15 residues. Germline V gene sequence: CDR1 SGHAT, CDR2 FQNNGV. DNA of the CDR3: TGTGCCAGCAGCCCTGTAGCGGGAGATGGGAACGAGCAGTACTTC. Translated, it gives CASSPVAGDGNEQYF.

With respect to this clonotype: The junction departs from the called germline gene at one end, perhaps through a read error. J is TRBJ2-7 and V is TRBV3-1, with D perhaps matching TRBD1 (5 bases). The CDR3 length is 15 residues. The germline gives CDR1 LGHDT, CDR2 YNNKEL (reference sequence). The CDR3: CAGSQQVSTSYEQYF. As DNA, the CDR3 is TGTGCCGGCAGCCAACAGGTCAGTACCTCCTACGAGCAGTACTTC.

This clonotype showed up many times. J is TRBJ2-7 and V is TRBV13; TRBD1 agrees at 11 bases. The V gene end was trimmed by 5 bases and the J gene end by 3 bases; junction bases not matched to a gene: 6. This CDR3 is built from 15 residues. Germline values: CDR1 PRHDT, CDR2 FYEKMQ (reference sequence). CDR3 loop: CASSPRGTGGYEQYF. The CDR3 bases are TGTGCCAGCAGCCCCAGGGGGACAGGGGGCTACGAGCAGTACTTC.

This clonotype was counted many times. The chain joins TRBV18 to TRBJ2-4, with D possibly being TRBD1 (5 bases). The CDR3 sequence is 14 residues long. Trimming pared 1 base from V and 3 bases from J, leaving 7 bases between. Germline CDR1 KGHSH, CDR2 LQKENI. The CDR3 region has the DNA TGTGCCAGCTCACCACAGGGGAACAAAAACATTCAGTACTTC. It codes for CASSPQGNKNIQYF.

The table lists this clonotype with a few counts. CDR3: CASRNRVSTDTQYF. The CDR3 nucleotides read TGTGCCAGCAGAAACAGGGTTTCCACAGATACGCAGTATTTT. The rearrangement links TRBV6-2 or TRBV6-3 to TRBJ2-3, with D perhaps TRBD1 (6 bases). The CDR3 covers 14 residues. V lost 6 bases and J lost 2, with 12 bases in between. In germline, CDR1 is MNHEY, CDR2 SVGEGT.

This chain connects TRBV2 to TRBJ2-3; possible D gene TRBD2, 6 bases. V was clipped by 4 bases and J by 0 bases, with 14 bases between them. The CDR3 has 16 amino acids. Per germline, CDR1 SNHLY and CDR2 FYNNEI. CDR3 residues: CASSAYSGRSTDTQYF. CDR3 nucleotides: TGTGCCAGCAGTGCTTATAGCGGAAGGAGCACAGATACGCAGTATTTT.

This clonotype has only a few counts. This chain links TRBV7-2 with TRBJ2-5, with 11 nucleotides matching TRBD1. The ends lost 2 bases at V and 2 bases at J; junction bases unmatched: 4. The CDR3 spans 16 residues. Germline values: CDR1 SGHTA, CDR2 FQGNSA. The CDR3 coding sequence is TGTGCCAGCAGCTTATTTTGGGACAGGGGGCAAGAGACCCAGTACTTC. It translates to CASSLFWDRGQETQYF.

This clonotype was seen repeatedly, ten times or more. V usage is TRBV6-2 or TRBV6-3 and J usage is TRBJ2-3; 8 bases line up with TRBD2. Germline V lookup: CDR1 MNHEY, CDR2 SVGEGT. CDR3 length: 16 amino acids. V trimming: 6 bases; J trimming: 6 bases; junction bases outside the gene matches: 14. The CDR3 DNA follows: TGTGCCAGCAGACACACCCCGCGGGGGGCGCTTGATACGCAGTATTTT. Its protein is CASRHTPRGALDTQYF.

The CDR3 region is CASRSGGIHAEAFF. The CDR3 nucleotides are TGTGCCAGCCGGTCCGGGGGAATTCACGCTGAAGCTTTCTTT. The chain has TRBV28 and TRBJ1-1, with a weak D call TRBD1 (5 bases). The CDR3 totals 14 residues. V was pared by 8 bases and J by 6 bases, with 19 bases between. Germline assignment: CDR1 MDHEN and CDR2 SYDVKM. The full variable domain, its missing parts supplied by reference TRBV28 and TRBJ1-1, is DVKVTQSSRYLVKRTGEKVFLECVQDMDHENMFWYRQDPGLGLRLIYFSYDVKMKEKGDIPEGYSVSREKKERFSLILESASTNQTSMYLCASRSGGIHAEAFFGQGTRLTVV.

The chain combines TRBV29-1 with TRBJ2-1; D perhaps matches TRBD2 (5 bases). Looked up from germline, CDR1 is SQVTM and CDR2 is ANQGSEA. Trimming pared 4 bases from V and 2 bases from J, leaving 9 bases between. The length of the CDR3 is 13 residues. The CDR3, as DNA: TGCAGCGTTGTAAGCGGCACCTACAATGAGCAGTTCTTC. This gives the protein CSVVSGTYNEQFF.

This clonotype turned up a few times. This chain connects TRBV3-1 to TRBJ2-4; 9 bases align to TRBD2. Unmatched junction bases numbered 7, after V lost 0 bases and J lost 7 bases. The germline CDR1 and CDR2 sequences are LGHDT and YNNKEL (reference sequence). This CDR3 has 16 amino acids. Written as DNA, the CDR3 is TGTGCCAGCAGCCAAGAGGCAGCGGGAGGCCCGAACATTCAGTACTTC. This codes for CASSQEAAGGPNIQYF.

This clonotype has a count of ten or more. The CDR3 coding sequence is TGTGCCAGCAGCACCCGACAGGTCTATGGCTACACCTTC. Encoded protein: CASSTRQVYGYTF. The rearrangement uses TRBV7-8 and TRBJ1-2; weak D call: TRBD1 (6 bases). The CDR3 spans 13 residues. V lost 5 bases, J lost 4 bases, and 11 bases lay in between. CDR1 and CDR2 from the germline V gene are SGHVS and FQNEAQ.

This clonotype was detected only once. The chain employs TRBV27 and TRBJ2-1; no definite D call. Germline loops: CDR1 MNHEY, CDR2 SMNVEV (reference sequence). V shed 5 bases and J shed 3 bases, with 17 bases lying between them. The CDR3 covers 16 residues. CDR3 nucleotide sequence: TGTGCCAGCAGTGATTCGGGCTGGGGTAACTACAATGAGCAGTTCTTC. Translated: CASSDSGWGNYNEQFF.

This clonotype was observed at least ten times. The CDR3 spells CASSSQGYEQYF. DNA of the CDR3: TGTGCCAGCAGTTCCCAGGGTTACGAGCAGTACTTC. J is TRBJ2-7 and V is TRBV6-2 or TRBV6-3; tentatively, D is TRBD1 (5 bases). Trimming removed 4 bases at V and 4 bases at J, with 8 bases between. Germline V gives CDR1 MNHEY, CDR2 SVGEGT. The length of the CDR3 is 12 residues.

This clonotype has only a few counts. The rearrangement uses TRBV6-2 or TRBV6-3 and TRBJ2-7; D is ambiguous. From germline, CDR1 is MNHEY and CDR2 SVGEGT. V was shortened by 6 bases and J by 0 bases, with 12 bases between the two germline ends. This CDR3 contains 14 residues. The CDR3 bases are TGTGCCAGCAGCAACTACAGAAGCTCCTACGAGCAGTACTTC. Translated: CASSNYRSSYEQYF.

This chain joins TRBV6-5 and TRBJ2-1; possibly TRBD1 for D (5 bases). This CDR3 region has 13 residues. V lost 6 bases and J 5 bases, leaving 11 bases between the germline ends. The germline V gene has CDR1 MNHEY and CDR2 SVGAGI. The CDR3 reads CASSRQQDNEQFF. The CDR3 coding sequence is TGTGCCAGCAGCCGACAGCAAGACAATGAGCAGTTCTTC.

This clonotype was picked up a small number of times. At one end, the junction sequence differs from germline, possibly due to a read error. The chain recombines TRBV28 with TRBJ1-5; D unresolved. Germline V CDR1 and CDR2: MDHEN, SYDVKM. This CDR3 spans 11 amino acids. The CDR3 DNA follows: TGTGCCAGCAGTGGCAACCAGCCCCAGCATTTT. Its protein is CASSGNQPQHF.

This clonotype was recorded a few times. The rearrangement uses TRBV12-3 or TRBV12-4 and TRBJ1-1; 9 bases fit TRBD1. Unmatched junction bases numbered 8, after V lost 6 bases and J lost 12 bases. The length of the CDR3 is 12 residues. The CDR3 coding sequence is TGTGCCAGCAGCCTGGACAGGGGAAAAACTTTCTTT. It is translated as CASSLDRGKTFF.

This chain links TRBV27 with TRBJ2-2, with 7 nucleotides matching TRBD1. The CDR3 extends over 14 amino acids. Germline V lookup: CDR1 MNHEY, CDR2 SMNVEV (reference sequence). V lost 5 bases to trimming and J lost 5 bases; unmatched junction nucleotides: 5. The DNA for the CDR3 is TGTGCCAGCAGTATAGGACAGGTGACCGGGGAGCTGTTTTTT. This codes for CASSIGQVTGELFF.